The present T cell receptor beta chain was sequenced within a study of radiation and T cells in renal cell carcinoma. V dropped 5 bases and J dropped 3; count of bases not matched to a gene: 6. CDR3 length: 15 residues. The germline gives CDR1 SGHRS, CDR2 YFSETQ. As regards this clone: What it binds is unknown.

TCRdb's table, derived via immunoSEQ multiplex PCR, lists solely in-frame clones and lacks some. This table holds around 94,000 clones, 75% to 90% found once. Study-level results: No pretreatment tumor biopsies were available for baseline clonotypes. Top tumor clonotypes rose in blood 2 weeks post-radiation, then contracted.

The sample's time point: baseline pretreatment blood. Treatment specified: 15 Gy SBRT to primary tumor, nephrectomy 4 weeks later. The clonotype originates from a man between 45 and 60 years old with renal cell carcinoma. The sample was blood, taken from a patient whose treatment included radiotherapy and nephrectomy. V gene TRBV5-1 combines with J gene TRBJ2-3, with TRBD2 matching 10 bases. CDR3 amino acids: CASSLAGDGTDTQYF. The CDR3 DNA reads TGCGCCAGCAGTCTAGCGGGAGACGGGACAGATACGCAGTATTTT.